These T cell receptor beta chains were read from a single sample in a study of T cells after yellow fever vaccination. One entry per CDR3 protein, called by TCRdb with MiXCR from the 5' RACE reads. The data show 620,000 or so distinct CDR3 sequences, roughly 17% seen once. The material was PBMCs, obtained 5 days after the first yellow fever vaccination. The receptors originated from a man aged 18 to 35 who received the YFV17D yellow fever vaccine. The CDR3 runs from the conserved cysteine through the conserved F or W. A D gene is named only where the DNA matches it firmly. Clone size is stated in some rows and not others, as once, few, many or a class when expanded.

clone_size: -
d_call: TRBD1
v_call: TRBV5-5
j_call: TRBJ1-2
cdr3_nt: TGTGCCAGCAGCTTGGCCTCTAGACAGGGGGCTGGCTACACCTTC
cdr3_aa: CASSLASRQGAGYTF

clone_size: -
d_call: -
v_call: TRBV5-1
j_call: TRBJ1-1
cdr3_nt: TGCGCCAGCAGCGGCCGGGACGTGAACACTGAAGCTTTCTTT
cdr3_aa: CASSGRDVNTEAFF

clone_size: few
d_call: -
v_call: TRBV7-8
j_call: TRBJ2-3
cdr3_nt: TGTGCCAGCAGCTTATTAGCCCGGGGCGCTAGCACAGATACGCAGTATTTT
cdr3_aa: CASSLLARGASTDTQYF

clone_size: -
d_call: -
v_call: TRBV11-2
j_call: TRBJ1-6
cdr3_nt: TGTGCCAGCAGCTCTGGGTGGTACGGGTCAGGTTCACCCCTCCACTTT
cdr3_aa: CASSSGWYGSGSPLHF

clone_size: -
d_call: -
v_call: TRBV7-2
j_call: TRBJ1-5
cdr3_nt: TGTGCCAGCAAATTGGGTAGGGCTTCGAGTCAGCCCCAGCATTTT
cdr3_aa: CASKLGRASSQPQHF

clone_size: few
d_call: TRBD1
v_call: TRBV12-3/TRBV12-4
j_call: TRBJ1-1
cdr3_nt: TGTGCCAGCAGTCCGGGACAGGGGTACACTGAAGCTTTCTTT
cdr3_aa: CASSPGQGYTEAFF

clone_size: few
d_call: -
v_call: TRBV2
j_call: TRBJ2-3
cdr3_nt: TGTGCCAGCACCCTGAAGCGCACAGATACGCAGTATTTT
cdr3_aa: CASTLKRTDTQYF

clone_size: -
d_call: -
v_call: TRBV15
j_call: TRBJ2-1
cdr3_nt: TGTGCCACCAGCAGAGATAAGGGCTCTTCGGGGCTCAATGAGCAGTTCTTC
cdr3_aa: CATSRDKGSSGLNEQFF

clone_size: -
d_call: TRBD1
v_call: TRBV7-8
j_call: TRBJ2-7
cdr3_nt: TGTGCCAGCAGCCGTATTGACAGGGCCTACGAGCAGTACTTC
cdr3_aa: CASSRIDRAYEQYF

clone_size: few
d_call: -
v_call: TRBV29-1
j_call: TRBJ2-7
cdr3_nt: TGCAGCGCCGGCCCGGCAGCGGGCTCCTACGAGCAGTACTTC
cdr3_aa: CSAGPAAGSYEQYF

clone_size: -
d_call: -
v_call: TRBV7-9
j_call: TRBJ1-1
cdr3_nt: TGTGCCAGCCGGGCGGGGACTGAAGCTTTCTTT
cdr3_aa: CASRAGTEAFF

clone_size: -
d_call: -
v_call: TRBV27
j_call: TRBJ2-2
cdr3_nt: TGTGCCAGCAGGAGTTTGGGGACGTACACCGGGGAGCTGTTTTTT
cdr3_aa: CASRSLGTYTGELFF

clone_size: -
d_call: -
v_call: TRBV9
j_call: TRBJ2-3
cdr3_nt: TGTGCCAGCAGCGTTAGCTCGCCCACAGATACGCAGTATTTT
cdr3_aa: CASSVSSPTDTQYF

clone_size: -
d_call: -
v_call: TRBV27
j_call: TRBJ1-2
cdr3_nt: TGTGCCAGCAGCCGCGGCTACACCAACTATGGCTACACCTTC
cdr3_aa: CASSRGYTNYGYTF

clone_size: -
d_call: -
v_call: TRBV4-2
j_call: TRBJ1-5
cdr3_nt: TGTGCCAGCAGCCAAGCCCAGGGAGTTTTGGCAAGCCAGCCCCAGCATTTT
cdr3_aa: CASSQAQGVLASQPQHF

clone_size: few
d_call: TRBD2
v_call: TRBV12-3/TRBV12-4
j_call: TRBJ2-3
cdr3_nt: TGTGCCAGCAGTTCGAGCGGGGGGGCCAATACGCAGTATTTT
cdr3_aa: CASSSSGGANTQYF

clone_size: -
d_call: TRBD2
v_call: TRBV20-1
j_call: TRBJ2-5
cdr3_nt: TGCAGTGCCGACGCTAGCGGGGCTGCAGAAGAGACCCAGTACTTC
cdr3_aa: CSADASGAAEETQYF

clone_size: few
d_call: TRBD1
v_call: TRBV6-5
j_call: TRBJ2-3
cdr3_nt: TGTGCCAGCAGTTACTCGACCAGGGACAGCCCTAGCACAGATACGCAGTATTTT
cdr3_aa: CASSYSTRDSPSTDTQYF

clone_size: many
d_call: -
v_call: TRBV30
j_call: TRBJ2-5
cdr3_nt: TGTGCCTGGAGAGGGGCCTTCCAAGAGACCCAGTACTTC
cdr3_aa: CAWRGAFQETQYF

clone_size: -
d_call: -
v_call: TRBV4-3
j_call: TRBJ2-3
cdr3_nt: TGCGCCAGCAGCCAAGAGGGGCCCAGGGGGAGGTCGGATACGCAGTATTTT
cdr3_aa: CASSQEGPRGRSDTQYF

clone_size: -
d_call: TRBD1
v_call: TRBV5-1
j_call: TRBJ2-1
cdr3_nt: TGCGCCAGCAGCCCAGACAGGGGAGGCCTCGATGAGCAGTTCTTC
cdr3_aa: CASSPDRGGLDEQFF

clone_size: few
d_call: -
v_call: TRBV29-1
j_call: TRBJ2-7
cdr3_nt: TGCAGCGCCCGCAAGGACAGCTCCTACGAGCAGTACTTC
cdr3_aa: CSARKDSSYEQYF

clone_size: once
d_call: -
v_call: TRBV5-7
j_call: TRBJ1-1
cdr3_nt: TGTGCCAGGGGCCCCTCGGTCGCTGGGGTGGCTGAAGCTTTCTTT
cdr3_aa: CARGPSVAGVAEAFF

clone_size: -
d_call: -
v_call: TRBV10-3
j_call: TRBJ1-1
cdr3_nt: TGTGCCATCAGTGAGTTTGTTAGCACTGAAGCTTTCTTT
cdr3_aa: CAISEFVSTEAFF

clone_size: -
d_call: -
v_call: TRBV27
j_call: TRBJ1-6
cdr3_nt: TGTGCCACCTCAGGGTCCGGGGATTCACCCCTCCACTTT
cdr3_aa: CATSGSGDSPLHF

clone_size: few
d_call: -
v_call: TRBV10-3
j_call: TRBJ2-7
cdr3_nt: TGTGCCATCAGTGAGGTAGAAACTCGCTCCGGCGAGCAGTACTTC
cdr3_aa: CAISEVETRSGEQYF

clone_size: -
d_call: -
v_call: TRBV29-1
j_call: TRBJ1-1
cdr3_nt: TGCAGCGTTGACTTTACAGGACAGAACACTGAAGCTTTCTTT
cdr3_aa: CSVDFTGQNTEAFF

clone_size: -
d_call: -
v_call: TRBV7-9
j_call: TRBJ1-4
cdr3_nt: TGTGCCAGCAGCTTCGGATTGGAAAAACTGTTTTTT
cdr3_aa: CASSFGLEKLFF

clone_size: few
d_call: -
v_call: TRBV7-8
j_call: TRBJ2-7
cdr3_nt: TGTGCCAGCAGCCCCCATGCCGGGGGTATCTACGAGCAGTACTTC
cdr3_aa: CASSPHAGGIYEQYF

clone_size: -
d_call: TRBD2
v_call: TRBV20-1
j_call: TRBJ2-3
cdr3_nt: TGCAGTGCTATGGCGGGGGTCACAGATACGCAGTATTTT
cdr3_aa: CSAMAGVTDTQYF

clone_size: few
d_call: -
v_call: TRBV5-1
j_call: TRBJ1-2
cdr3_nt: TGCGCCAGCAGCTTGGTGGTTTCTACCCCAGCTAACTATGGCTACACCTTC
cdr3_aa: CASSLVVSTPANYGYTF

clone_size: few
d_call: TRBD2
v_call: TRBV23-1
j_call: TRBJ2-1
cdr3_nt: TGCGCCAGCCGACTCGGGGGGGATGAGCAGTTCTTC
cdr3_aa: CASRLGGDEQFF

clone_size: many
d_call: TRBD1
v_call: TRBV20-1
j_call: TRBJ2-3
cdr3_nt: TGCAGTGCAGGGGGCCTTATGGGCACAGATACGCAGTATTTT
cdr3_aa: CSAGGLMGTDTQYF

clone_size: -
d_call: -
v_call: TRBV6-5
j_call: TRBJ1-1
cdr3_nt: TGTGCCACCCAGGGCGGCACTGAAGCTTTCTTT
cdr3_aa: CATQGGTEAFF

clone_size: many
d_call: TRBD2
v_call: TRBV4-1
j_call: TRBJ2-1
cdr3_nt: TGCGCCAGCAGCCAAGATAGAGCTAGCGGGGGGGCCCATGAGCAGTTCTTC
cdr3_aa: CASSQDRASGGAHEQFF

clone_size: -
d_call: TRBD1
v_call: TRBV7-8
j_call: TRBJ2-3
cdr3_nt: TGTGCCAGCAGACGTACGCTCCGGACAGGGAATCTCACAGATACGCAGTATTTT
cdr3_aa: CASRRTLRTGNLTDTQYF

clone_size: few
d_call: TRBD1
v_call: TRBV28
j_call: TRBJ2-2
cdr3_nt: TGTGCCAGCAGATCGGGACAGGGGGCCTCCGGGGAGCTGTTTTTT
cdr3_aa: CASRSGQGASGELFF

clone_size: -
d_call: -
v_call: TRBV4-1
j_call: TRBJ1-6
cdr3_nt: TGCGCCAGCAGCCAAGAGGGGGGAGGTTCACCCCTCCACTTT
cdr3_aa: CASSQEGGGSPLHF

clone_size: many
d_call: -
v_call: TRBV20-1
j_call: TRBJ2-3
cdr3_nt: TGCAGTGCTAGTTATAGCGGTCGCACAGATACGCAGTATTTT
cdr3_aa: CSASYSGRTDTQYF

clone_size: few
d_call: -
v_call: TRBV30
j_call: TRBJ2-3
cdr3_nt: TGTGCCTGGATGGGGTCAGGCACAGATACGCAGTATTTT
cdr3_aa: CAWMGSGTDTQYF

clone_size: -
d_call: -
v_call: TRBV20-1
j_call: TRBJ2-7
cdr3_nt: TGCAGTGCTAGAGATCGGGGTCCCTACTACGAGCAGTACTTC
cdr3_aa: CSARDRGPYYEQYF

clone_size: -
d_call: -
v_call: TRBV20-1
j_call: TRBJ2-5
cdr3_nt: TGCAGTGCCCTTTCTGCGCGGGGGCCGCGTGAGACCCAGTACTTC
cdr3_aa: CSALSARGPRETQYF

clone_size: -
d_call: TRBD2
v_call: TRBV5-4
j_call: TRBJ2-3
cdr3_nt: TGTGCCAGCAGCACAAAGAGCGGGGGGGCCTCAGATACGCAGTATTTT
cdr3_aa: CASSTKSGGASDTQYF

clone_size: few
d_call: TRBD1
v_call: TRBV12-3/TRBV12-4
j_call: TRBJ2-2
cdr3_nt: TGTGCCAGCAGTCCATACCCCGGGACAGGGGGCTACACCGGGGAGCTGTTTTTT
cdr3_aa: CASSPYPGTGGYTGELFF

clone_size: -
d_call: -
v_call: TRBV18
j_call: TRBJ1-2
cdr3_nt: TGTGCCAGCTCACCACCACAGGTCATCTATGGCTACACCTTC
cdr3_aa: CASSPPQVIYGYTF

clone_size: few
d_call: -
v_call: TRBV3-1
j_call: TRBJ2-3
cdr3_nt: TGTGCCAGCAGCCAAGGTCCGGGGCCCACGGATACGCAGTATTTT
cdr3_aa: CASSQGPGPTDTQYF

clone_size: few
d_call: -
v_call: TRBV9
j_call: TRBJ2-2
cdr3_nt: TGTGCCAGCAGCCCCGGACCAAACCCAACCGGGGAGCTGTTTTTT
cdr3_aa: CASSPGPNPTGELFF